The 10 T cell receptor beta chains below all came from one sample that was sequenced in a study of T cell responses to AZD1222 COVID-19 vaccine. Sequencing was performed with immunoSEQ multiplex PCR; in TCRdb, only in-frame clones are kept and a portion is missing. The repertoire holds some 180,000 clones, with about 93% as singletons. The sample in question was peripheral blood, obtained 28 days after the second dose of the MenACWY control vaccine. The receptors shown here come from an adult who received the MenACWY meningococcal vaccine as a control.

V is TRBV6-5 and J is TRBJ2-7; 7 bases match TRBD1. CDR3 length equals 14 residues. V shed 2 bases, J shed 12 bases, and the junction held 13 bases outside the gene matches. The V gene's germline CDR1 is MNHEY and CDR2 SVGAGI. The DNA for the CDR3 is TGTGCCAGCAGTTACCCTGACAGGGTTGAGGCCCTGTACTTC. This codes for CASSYPDRVEALYF.

This chain links TRBV5-6 with TRBJ1-4, with no clear D. The CDR3 sequence is 13 residues long. Germline loops: CDR1 SGHDT, CDR2 YYEEEE. Trimming removed 3 bases at V and 1 base at J, with 4 bases between. The CDR3 DNA sequence: TGTGCCAGCAGCTGGTTAACTAATGAAAAACTGTTTTTT. Translation gives CASSWLTNEKLFF.

V usage is TRBV6-2 or TRBV6-3 and J usage is TRBJ2-2; D is unclear. V lost 0 bases to trimming and J lost 5 bases, with 10 bases between them. CDR3 length equals 15 residues. Germline V lookup: CDR1 MNHEY, CDR2 SVGEGT. CDR3 nucleotides: TGTGCCAGCAGTTACTCGTTCGGTAGGACCGGGGAGCTGTTTTTT. It specifies CASSYSFGRTGELFF.

Of note for this clone: Sequence at one end of the junction differs from germline and may be a read error. This rearrangement joins TRBV15 to TRBJ2-3, with 11 bases lining up with TRBD1. Germline assignment: CDR1 LNHNV and CDR2 YYDKDF (reference sequence). The CDR3 covers 15 residues. DNA of the CDR3: TGTGCCACCAGCAGCCGGACAGGGGGCGCAGAGACGCAGTATTTT. It yields the protein CATSSRTGGAETQYF.

This rearrangement joins TRBV5-1 to TRBJ2-1; 11 nucleotides agree with TRBD1. With 3 bases clipped from V and 4 bases from J, the junction kept 9 bases outside the gene matches. The CDR3 has 17 residues. Germline V gene sequence: CDR1 SGHRS, CDR2 YFSETQ. CDR3 sequence: CASSSLPGTGGYNEQFF. CDR3 coding DNA: TGCGCCAGCAGCTCCTTACCCGGGACAGGGGGTTACAATGAGCAGTTCTTC.

This chain joins TRBV4-1 and TRBJ2-1, with TRBD2 matching over 8 bases. The CDR3 is 18 amino acids. Germline CDR1 MGHRA, CDR2 YSYEKL. V trimming: 0 bases; J trimming: 5 bases; junction bases outside the gene matches: 12. The CDR3 DNA reads as TGCGCCAGCAGCCAAGATCGGGGGGGAAATCGCCGCCACAATGAGCAGTTCTTC. This sequence encodes CASSQDRGGNRRHNEQFF.

The gene calls are TRBV2 and TRBJ2-7; a weak D match, TRBD2 (6 bases). The CDR3 sequence is 14 residues long. Germline lookup yields CDR1 SNHLY and CDR2 FYNNEI. V lost 2 bases and J lost 2, with 10 bases in between. The CDR3 region has the DNA TGTGCCAGCAGTGAACGGGGGTTCCCCTACGAGCAGTACTTC. The encoded protein is CASSERGFPYEQYF.

The rearrangement uses TRBV3-1 (or the pseudogene TRBV3-2) and TRBJ2-7; maybe TRBD2 (5 bases). CDR3 size: 14 residues. Germline values: CDR1 LGHDT, CDR2 YNNKEL (reference sequence). Trimming cost V 4 bases and J 0 bases, with 10 bases left between them. The CDR3 DNA sequence: TGTGCCAGCAGCCTGGAGGAGAGCTCCTACGAGCAGTACTTC. Translating gives CASSLEESSYEQYF.

The chain carries TRBV5-1 and TRBJ1-2, with TRBD1 matching over 7 bases. J gave up 8 bases and V 2 bases, and 6 bases lay outside the gene matches. The CDR3 covers 13 residues. Germline V CDR1 and CDR2: SGHRS, YFSETQ. DNA for the CDR3: TGCGCCAGCAGCTTAACAGGGGACACGGGCTACACCTTC. The encoded protein is CASSLTGDTGYTF. Full variable domain (missing parts from reference TRBV5-1 and TRBJ1-2): KAGVTQTPRYLIKTRGQQVTLSCSPISGHRSVSWYQQTPGQGLQFLFEYFSETQRNKGNFPGRFSGRQFSNSRSEMNVSTLELGDSALYLCASSLTGDTGYTFGSGTRLTVV.

The V call is TRBV21-1, the J call TRBJ2-1. TRBV21-1 is given as a pseudogene. The CDR3 is 15 amino acids. The CDR3 bases are TGTGCCAGCAGCAAAGCTCGGACCGATTACAATGAGCAGTTCTTC. It yields the protein CASSKARTDYNEQFF.